This TCR beta chain is drawn from a study of metastatic and nonmetastatic thyroid tumors. Study overall: A comparison of repertoires was made across blood and tumor or nodule tissue from malignant and benign thyroid patients.

The CDR3 has 16 residues. The V gene's germline CDR1 is MNHNS and CDR2 SASEGT. V was cut by 5 bases and J by 0 bases, with 16 bases left in between. Study-level findings and limits: Malignant thyroid tumors reportedly had TCR beta diversity that was significantly higher than in benign nodules, in blood and tumor.

Thyroid surgery was performed in patients who had received no treatment beforehand. Per the authors' pipeline: A distant-metastasis classifier for papillary thyroid cancer was built using CDR3 differences across clinicopathological groups. TCRdb re-called the PCR reads through MiXCR. TCRdb's processing, not the authors' own work, is the source of the V and J calls. The data contain fewer than 40,000 clones, about a sixth of them singletons. Concerning this clone itself: The target antigen is unknown.

Sequencing used blood. The V gene is TRBV6-1, the J gene TRBJ1-2; D is undetermined. The receptor's source is a male donor with papillary thyroid cancer or a benign thyroid nodule (not recorded which). Some clones in this sample may be carry-over from other donors' samples. CDR3 DNA: TGTGCCAGCAGTCCACAGAGCCATGGGGCTAACTATGGCTACACCTTC. Translated: CASSPQSHGANYGYTF.